The text below deals with one T cell receptor beta chain. Its antigen is undetermined. This entry is derived from a study of T cells in Graves' hyperthyroidism and ophthalmopathy. Regarding the study as a whole: In blood, most of the thyroid clonotypes expanded above 0.001 were also present.

The V gene lost 2 bases and the J gene lost 1 base, with 12 bases spanning the gap. CDR1 is SGHRS and CDR2 is YFSETQ in the germline V gene. The CDR3 length is 15 residues. TCR beta CDR3 regions were amplified from RNA. Primed by the HTBI set, a first-round RT-PCR was run on the TCR CDR3. TCRdb recomputed calls from the multiplex PCR reads with MiXCR, one row per CDR3 protein. The sample lists about 480,000 distinct CDR3 sequences, 20% to 25% occurring once. Extraction of PBMCs used approximately 10 ml of fresh peripheral blood. This TCR was sampled from a woman between 65 and 79 years old with Graves' ophthalmopathy. The specimen sequenced was blood. The rearrangement joins TRBV5-1 to TRBJ1-1, with D possibly TRBD1 on 5 matching bases. The DNA for the CDR3 is TGCGCCAGCAGCTTTCAGGGTGGAGGGAACACTGAAGCTTTCTTT. The encoded protein is CASSFQGGGNTEAFF.